The 27 T cell receptor beta chains listed next were all sequenced from one sample in a study of cytomegalovirus exposure and HLA in healthy donors (dated by TCRdb to about 2017). The library was generated by the immunoSEQ multiplex PCR assay. For the multiplex PCR, a mixture combining 60 forward primers for TCR Vbeta segments and 13 reverse primers for TCR Jbeta segments was used. TCRdb mirrors the immuneACCESS table, restricted to in-frame sequences. Some clones are absent from its copies; in checked studies, under half trace to an unresolved V gene, and the reason for the others is unknown. In this sample the table shows about 170,000 clones, around 75% of which occur a single time. Less than 2.5% of the sample rests with the top ten. Sample: PBMCs. These receptors originate from a male donor in good health and CMV-seronegative.

V gene TRBV10-1 combines with J gene TRBJ1-6; TRBD1 matches at 9 bases. J was trimmed by 3 bases and V by 7 bases; bases with no gene match: 4. CDR1 is WNHNN and CDR2 is SYGVQD in the germline V gene (reference sequence). This CDR3 comprises 15 residues. The CDR3 loop reads CASKKDRGYNSPLHF. The CDR3 coding sequence is TGCGCCAGCAAGAAGGACAGGGGCTATAATTCACCCCTCCACTTT.

This chain joins TRBV25-1 and TRBJ1-1, with D hard to call. This CDR3 is 16 amino acids long. Germline CDR1 is MGHDK and CDR2 is SYGVNS. Between the trimmed V and J ends, which lost 0 bases and 0 bases, there was a span of 11 bases. This CDR3 is CASSEYGVSVNTEAFF. CDR3 bases: TGTGCCAGCAGTGAATATGGAGTCAGTGTGAACACTGAAGCTTTCTTT.

The V call is TRBV5-1, the J call TRBJ2-1; a weak D match, TRBD1 (5 bases). V shed 0 bases and J shed 6 bases, with 7 bases lying between them. The CDR3 sequence is 13 residues long. Per germline, CDR1 SGHRS and CDR2 YFSETQ. The DNA for the CDR3 is TGCGCCAGCAGCTTGGATCAGGGCAATGAGCAGTTCTTC. This gives the protein CASSLDQGNEQFF.

The rearrangement uses TRBV5-6 and TRBJ1-5; TRBD1 aligns across 8 bases. The CDR3 length is 16 residues. The germline V gene encodes CDR1 SGHDT and CDR2 YYEEEE. Trimming took 4 bases from V and 4 from J; bases not matched to a gene: 10. The CDR3 reads CASSVSGTGPNQPQHF. DNA of the CDR3: TGTGCCAGCAGCGTTTCCGGGACAGGACCGAATCAGCCCCAGCATTTT.

This clone was seen a single time. The chain couples TRBV11-3 to TRBJ2-7; D uncertain. V dropped 1 base and J dropped 6 bases, with 7 bases sitting between them. The germline gives CDR1 SGHNT, CDR2 YENEEA. This CDR3 has 12 residues. CDR3 nucleotide sequence: TGTGCCAGCAGCTTAGTCCCCGGCGAGCAGTACTTC. Amino acids: CASSLVPGEQYF.

The rearrangement uses TRBV7-8 and TRBJ2-5; TRBD2 might be the D (6 bases). The end of the DNA aligns better with TRBJ2-7, so the J call may be wrong. The CDR3 runs 18 residues. Germline assignment: CDR1 SGHVS and CDR2 FQNEAQ. CDR3 DNA: TGTGCCAGCAGCTTAGCCTACGGGGGTCGCAGTACCTCCTACGAGCAGTACTTC. As protein: CASSLAYGGRSTSYEQYF.

V and J are TRBV4-2 and TRBJ2-3; perhaps TRBD2 as D (6 bases). The CDR3 spans 16 residues. CDR1 and CDR2 from the germline V gene are LGHNA and YNFKEQ. V was trimmed by 0 bases and J by 0 bases, leaving 10 bases between them. In nucleotides, the CDR3 is TGTGCCAGCAGCCAAGATGGGGACTCTAGCACAGATACGCAGTATTTT. This encodes CASSQDGDSSTDTQYF.

The chain recombines TRBV19 with TRBJ1-5, with TRBD1 as a possible D gene (5 bases). Germline values: CDR1 LNHDA, CDR2 SQIVND (reference sequence). The V end was cut by 5 bases, the J end by 0 bases, with 20 bases between. The CDR3 covers 18 residues. CDR3 sequence reads: CASSERGPGFISNQPQHF. In DNA, the CDR3 is TGTGCCAGTAGTGAGCGTGGCCCAGGGTTTATTAGCAATCAGCCCCAGCATTTT.

This clone was detected only once. V is TRBV2 and J is TRBJ2-2; 10 nucleotides agree with TRBD2. Germline V gene lookup returns CDR1 SNHLY and CDR2 FYNNEI. There are 15 residues in the CDR3. V gave up 7 bases and J gave up 8 bases; unmatched junction bases: 10. The CDR3 DNA reads TGTGCCAGCACCCCTCTAGCGGGGGTGTCGGGGGAGCTGTTTTTT. Translated, it gives CASTPLAGVSGELFF. Full variable domain (remainder filled in from reference TRBV2 and TRBJ2-2): EPEVTQTPSHQVTQMGQEVILRCVPISNHLYFYWYRQILGQKVEFLVSFYNNEISEKSEIFDDQFSVERPDGSNFTLKIRSTKLEDSAMYFCASTPLAGVSGELFFGEGSRLTVL.

There are a few counts of this clone. This sequence joins TRBV5-6 and TRBJ2-7; TRBD1 matches at 7 bases. Per the germline V gene, CDR1 is SGHDT and CDR2 is YYEEEE. Trimming removed 4 bases from V and 1 base from J; junction bases left unmatched: 2. CDR3 size: 13 residues. CDR3 bases: TGTGCCAGCAGCCGGGACAGATCCTACGAGCAGTACTTC. This codes for CASSRDRSYEQYF.

The chain recombines TRBV6-5 with TRBJ2-3, with a weak D call TRBD2 (6 bases). CDR3 length: 15 amino acids. V was trimmed by 2 bases and J by 0 bases, leaving 9 bases between them. Germline V CDR1 and CDR2: MNHEY, SVGAGI. CDR3 nucleotides: TGTGCCAGCAGTTACGCAGGGACTAGCACAGATACGCAGTATTTT. This translates into CASSYAGTSTDTQYF.

This clone came up a few times. V usage is TRBV29-1 and J usage is TRBJ1-2; D gene unclear. Germline V gives CDR1 SQVTM, CDR2 ANQGSEA. The CDR3 runs 12 residues. V lost 0 bases and J 5 bases, leaving 7 bases between the germline ends. The CDR3 region has the DNA TGCAGCGTTGAAGACCGCGGATATGGCTACACCTTC. Amino acid sequence: CSVEDRGYGYTF.

The chain employs TRBV5-1 and TRBJ1-5; D unresolved. This CDR3 has 15 amino acids. The V end was cut by 0 bases, the J end by 3 bases, with 10 bases between. Looked up from germline, CDR1 is SGHRS and CDR2 is YFSETQ. The CDR3 DNA is TGCGCCAGCAGCTTGGACACAGCTCCCAATCAGCCCCAGCATTTT. Protein sequence: CASSLDTAPNQPQHF.

This chain's CDR3 is CASSYRVDGSPLHF. CDR3 DNA sequence: TGCGCCAGCAGTTACAGGGTTGACGGTTCACCCCTCCACTTT. The chain uses TRBV5-1 and TRBJ1-6; D perhaps matches TRBD1 (6 bases). Germline assignment: CDR1 SGHRS and CDR2 YFSETQ. The CDR3 spans 14 residues. The ends were cut back, 5 bases at V and 9 bases at J, with 15 bases in the middle.

V gene TRBV6-5 combines with J gene TRBJ1-2; 7 bases line up with TRBD1. The CDR3 consists of 13 residues. V gave up 5 bases and J gave up 5 bases; unmatched junction bases: 5. From germline, CDR1 is MNHEY and CDR2 SVGAGI. The CDR3 DNA reads TGTGCCAGCAGTGAACAGGGGCGATATGGCTACACCTTC. Translated, it gives CASSEQGRYGYTF.

The chain is built from TRBV6-5 and TRBJ1-2; 9 nucleotides agree with TRBD1. Germline V gene data show CDR1 as MNHEY and CDR2 as SVGAGI. The CDR3 has 15 amino acids. With V trimmed by 2 bases and J by 6 bases, 7 bases remained unmatched. In DNA form, the CDR3 reads TGTGCCAGCAGTTACGCCGGGACAGGGTCAGATGGCTACACCTTC. As protein: CASSYAGTGSDGYTF.

This chain connects TRBV18 to TRBJ1-6, with 7 bases aligning to TRBD1. CDR1 is KGHSH and CDR2 is LQKENI in the germline V gene. The CDR3 is made up of 14 amino acids. Trimming at V came to 5 bases and at J to 7 bases, leaving 5 bases not matched to a gene. The CDR3 DNA is TGTGCCAGCTCAATCGGGACAGCGAATTCACCCCTCCACTTT. Its protein product is CASSIGTANSPLHF.

V gene TRBV14 combines with J gene TRBJ1-5; weak D call: TRBD1 (5 bases). V gave up 1 base and J gave up 0 bases, with 16 bases separating them. Germline V gene lookup returns CDR1 SGHDN and CDR2 FVKESK. The CDR3 is made up of 18 amino acids. CDR3 region: CASSQVAQENNSNQPQHF. The CDR3 bases are TGTGCCAGCAGCCAAGTTGCACAGGAGAACAATAGCAATCAGCCCCAGCATTTT.

This sequence joins TRBV5-4 and TRBJ2-7, with 10 bases aligning to TRBD2. The CDR3 is 17 amino acids. V lost 0 bases to trimming and J lost 3 bases; unmatched junction nucleotides: 9. Germline CDR1 is SGHNT and CDR2 is YYREEE (reference sequence). CDR3 region: CASSLGLAGDPYYEQYF. CDR3 nucleotides: TGTGCCAGCAGCTTGGGGCTAGCGGGAGATCCTTACTACGAGCAGTACTTC.

The CDR3 here is CASSLGGIGANVLTF. CDR3 DNA sequence: TGTGCCAGCAGCCTAGGGGGTATTGGGGCCAACGTCCTGACTTTC. The chain has TRBV2 and TRBJ2-6; tentative D call: TRBD1 (6 bases). Germline-derived CDR1 and CDR2 are SNHLY and FYNNEI. The V end lost 6 bases, the J end lost 3 bases, and 12 bases lay between the germline ends. The CDR3 contains 15 residues.

The CDR3 spells CASSLRGDFRPQHF. The CDR3 DNA is TGTGCCAGCAGTTTAAGGGGTGACTTTCGGCCCCAGCATTTT. This chain joins TRBV27 and TRBJ1-5, with D tentatively TRBD1 (5 bases). CDR3 length: 14 residues. Germline V gives CDR1 MNHEY, CDR2 SMNVEV (reference sequence). Trimming cost V 2 bases and J 9 bases, with 14 bases left between them.

The chain links TRBV15 to TRBJ2-7, with D possibly being TRBD1 (6 bases). Deletions cut 2 bases from V and 4 bases from J, with 24 bases between. Germline lookup yields CDR1 LNHNV and CDR2 YYDKDF (reference sequence). The CDR3 runs to 18 residues. CDR3 nucleotide sequence: TGTGCCACCAGCAGACGCGCATTGAGTCCTGGGGGCGCTTACGAGCAGTACTTC. Its protein product is CATSRRALSPGGAYEQYF.

The CDR3: CASSPGQGDEQFF. Here the CDR3 DNA reads TGCGCCAGCAGCCCGGGACAGGGGGATGAGCAGTTCTTC. The V call is TRBV5-1, the J call TRBJ2-1, with 11 nucleotides matching TRBD1. V was pared by 4 bases and J by 8 bases, with 2 bases of the junction left unmatched. The V gene's germline CDR1 is SGHRS and CDR2 YFSETQ. This CDR3 has 13 amino acids.

The CDR3 bases are TGTGCCAGTAGTCCACGGACACCCGCGTCCCTAGATACGCAGTATTTT. It codes for CASSPRTPASLDTQYF. The chain employs TRBV19 and TRBJ2-3, with D possibly being TRBD1 (5 bases). V was trimmed by 5 bases and J by 5 bases, leaving 20 bases between them. Germline lookup yields CDR1 LNHDA and CDR2 SQIVND (reference sequence). This CDR3 has 16 amino acids.

V gene TRBV9 combines with J gene TRBJ2-5, with D maybe TRBD1 (6 bases). V dropped 0 bases and J dropped 2 bases, with 11 bases sitting between them. Germline CDR1 SGDLS, CDR2 YYNGEE. The CDR3 runs 15 residues. DNA for the CDR3: TGTGCCAGCAGCGTAGCCACAGGGTTACAAGAGACCCAGTACTTC. Protein product: CASSVATGLQETQYF.

The genes are TRBV7-2 and TRBJ1-1; D remains unclear. The germline gives CDR1 SGHTA, CDR2 FQGNSA. The CDR3 has 16 residues. Trimming shortened V by 2 bases and J by 5 bases, and 18 bases separated the two germline ends. The CDR3 region has the DNA TGTGCCAGCAGCTTACATGCAGTGCGGTCCGGGACTGAAGCTTTCTTT. It is translated as CASSLHAVRSGTEAFF.

In this sample, this clone turned up a few times. This sequence joins TRBV7-8 and TRBJ2-3, with 7 bases identical to TRBD1. The CDR3 has 16 residues. The J segment lost 2 bases and the V segment lost 5 bases, leaving 10 bases of the junction unmatched. CDR1 is SGHVS, CDR2 FQNEAQ, per germline. The CDR3 nucleotides are TGTGCCAGCAGCCCCAGAAAAGGGGGCGTCACAGATACGCAGTATTTT. It encodes CASSPRKGGVTDTQYF. Combining the CDR3 with reference TRBV7-8 and TRBJ2-3 gives the whole variable domain GAGVSQSPRYKVAKRGQDVALRCDPISGHVSLFWYQQALGQGPEFLTYFQNEAQLDKSGLPSDRFFAERPEGSVSTLKIQRTQQEDSAVYLCASSPRKGGVTDTQYFGPGTRLTVL.